The TCR beta chain described here comes from a study of cytomegalovirus exposure and HLA in healthy donors. The wider study: Among the roughly 400 genotyped donors, 70% to 85% were placed in the Caucasian-associated ancestry cluster.

60 Vbeta and 13 Jbeta primers were used in PCR. This table comes from immunoSEQ multiplex PCR, and its TCRdb copy is limited to in-frame clones, with some not included. The sample has under 90,000 clones. Study-level points and caveats: With high specificity and sensitivity, the classifier reportedly diagnosed cytomegalovirus status.

V was clipped by 8 bases and J by 3 bases; unmatched bases: 6. Germline V gene lookup returns CDR1 MNHEY and CDR2 SMNVEV (reference sequence). The CDR3 extends over 14 amino acids. About this clone: Its antigen remains unidentified.

The sequence came from a man in his forties or fifties in good health and CMV-seropositive. V usage is TRBV27 and J usage is TRBJ2-1; TRBD2 agrees at 8 bases. Sequencing was performed on PBMCs. The CDR3, as DNA: TGTGCCAGCGGGCTAGCGGGTGGCTACAATGAGCAGTTCTTC. Translated: CASGLAGGYNEQFF.